The rows below give T cell receptor beta chains drawn from one sample of a study of T-cell memory formation after mild COVID-19. TCRdb analysed the 5' RACE reads with MiXCR anew, one entry per CDR3 protein. In the table there are more than 70,000 distinct CDR3 sequences, approximately 14% of which are singletons. The sample consisted of PBMCs or a T cell subset sorted from them (not recorded which). The receptors derive from an adult woman who had mild COVID-19 (a few samples of this study predate the infection). Cell type and time point are not known. CDR3s include the opening cysteine and the closing phenylalanine or tryptophan. The order of the fields is CDR3 protein, CDR3 DNA, J gene, clone size, V gene, D gene. The D gene is left open where the match is weak. Expanded clones are given a class, and other clones once, few, many or no size at all.

CDR3 protein: CSARGVTSGNLNEQFF; CDR3 DNA: TGCAGTGCTAGAGGGGTGACTAGCGGGAATTTGAATGAGCAGTTCTTC; J gene: TRBJ2-1; clone size: few; V gene: TRBV20-1; D gene: TRBD2
CDR3 protein: CASSLGFSLAKNIQYF; CDR3 DNA: TGTGCCAGCAGCTTAGGCTTTTCACTAGCCAAAAACATTCAGTACTTC; J gene: TRBJ2-4; clone size: few; V gene: TRBV13; D gene: .
CDR3 protein: CASSLRGRYNSEQFF; CDR3 DNA: TGTGCCAGCAGCTTACGCGGGAGGTACAATAGTGAGCAGTTCTTC; J gene: TRBJ2-1; clone size: .; V gene: TRBV7-2; D gene: TRBD2
CDR3 protein: CASSFLRLVEGETEAFF; CDR3 DNA: TGTGCCAGCAGCTTCTTGCGGCTAGTAGAGGGGGAGACTGAAGCTTTCTTT; J gene: TRBJ1-1; clone size: few; V gene: TRBV5-4; D gene: .
CDR3 protein: CASSSLAGELFF; CDR3 DNA: TGTGCCAGCAGCTCACTAGCGGGGGAGCTGTTTTTT; J gene: TRBJ2-2; clone size: many; V gene: TRBV12-3/TRBV12-4; D gene: TRBD2
CDR3 protein: CASSDSATSGGTDTQYF; CDR3 DNA: TGTGCCAGCAGTGACTCCGCGACTAGCGGGGGCACAGATACGCAGTATTTT; J gene: TRBJ2-3; clone size: .; V gene: TRBV6-4; D gene: TRBD2
CDR3 protein: CASTSEGSLGYEQYF; CDR3 DNA: TGTGCCAGCACCTCGGAGGGGTCTTTAGGCTACGAGCAGTACTTC; J gene: TRBJ2-7; clone size: .; V gene: TRBV11-2; D gene: .
CDR3 protein: CASRRDGSVMEKLFF; CDR3 DNA: TGTGCCAGCAGAAGGGACGGCAGCGTAATGGAAAAACTGTTTTTT; J gene: TRBJ1-4; clone size: few; V gene: TRBV6-5; D gene: .
CDR3 protein: CASSVSAASGTDTQYF; CDR3 DNA: TGTGCCAGCAGTGTATCAGCGGCCTCGGGCACAGATACGCAGTATTTT; J gene: TRBJ2-3; clone size: .; V gene: TRBV6-4; D gene: .
CDR3 protein: CASSLARDMNTEAFF; CDR3 DNA: TGTGCCAGCAGCTTAGCGCGGGACATGAACACTGAAGCTTTCTTT; J gene: TRBJ1-1; clone size: many; V gene: TRBV7-6; D gene: .
CDR3 protein: CATSDPGTGSSDTQYF; CDR3 DNA: TGTGCCACCAGTGACCCCGGGACAGGGTCTTCAGATACGCAGTATTTT; J gene: TRBJ2-3; clone size: .; V gene: TRBV24-1; D gene: TRBD1
CDR3 protein: CASSPLRDRVDNEQFF; CDR3 DNA: TGTGCCAGCAGTCCCCTCCGGGACAGGGTGGACAATGAGCAGTTCTTC; J gene: TRBJ2-1; clone size: .; V gene: TRBV6-2/TRBV6-3; D gene: TRBD1
CDR3 protein: CASSLEAGGSEQYF; CDR3 DNA: TGCGCCAGCAGCTTGGAGGCAGGGGGAAGTGAGCAGTACTTC; J gene: TRBJ2-7; clone size: .; V gene: TRBV5-1; D gene: TRBD1
CDR3 protein: CASTLINREGGFMQFF; CDR3 DNA: TGTGCCAGTACCTTAATCAACAGGGAGGGGGGATTTATGCAGTTCTTC; J gene: TRBJ2-1; clone size: .; V gene: TRBV19; D gene: .
CDR3 protein: CASSLAAGPLYEQYF; CDR3 DNA: TGTGCCAGCAGCTTAGCGGCAGGCCCACTCTACGAGCAGTACTTC; J gene: TRBJ2-7; clone size: .; V gene: TRBV11-2; D gene: .
CDR3 protein: CASTLLGSGGGSQETQYF; CDR3 DNA: TGTGCCAGCACCTTATTGGGCTCCGGTGGTGGGTCCCAAGAGACCCAGTACTTC; J gene: TRBJ2-5; clone size: many; V gene: TRBV7-9; D gene: .
CDR3 protein: CASSRLLAGAFQETQYF; CDR3 DNA: TGCGCCAGCAGCCGATTACTAGCGGGGGCATTCCAAGAGACCCAGTACTTC; J gene: TRBJ2-5; clone size: few; V gene: TRBV5-1; D gene: TRBD2
CDR3 protein: CASGRGLGYTF; CDR3 DNA: TGTGCCAGCGGTAGGGGGCTTGGCTACACCTTC; J gene: TRBJ1-2; clone size: .; V gene: TRBV6-2/TRBV6-3; D gene: TRBD1
CDR3 protein: CSAPGQGNEQYF; CDR3 DNA: TGCAGCGCTCCGGGACAGGGAAACGAGCAGTACTTC; J gene: TRBJ2-7; clone size: .; V gene: TRBV29-1; D gene: TRBD1
CDR3 protein: CATSTTGNGNQPQHF; CDR3 DNA: TGTGCCACCAGCACAACAGGGAATGGTAATCAGCCCCAGCATTTT; J gene: TRBJ1-5; clone size: few; V gene: TRBV15; D gene: .
CDR3 protein: CASSLDYQEGEQYF; CDR3 DNA: TGTGCCAGCAGCTTAGACTACCAAGAAGGCGAGCAGTACTTC; J gene: TRBJ2-7; clone size: few; V gene: TRBV7-9; D gene: .
CDR3 protein: CASSLYGSRNEQFF; CDR3 DNA: TGTGCCAGCAGTTTGTATGGGAGTCGGAATGAGCAGTTCTTC; J gene: TRBJ2-1; clone size: .; V gene: TRBV27; D gene: .
CDR3 protein: CASSQGFASDTQYF; CDR3 DNA: TGTGCCAGCAGCCAAGGTTTTGCGTCAGATACGCAGTATTTT; J gene: TRBJ2-3; clone size: few; V gene: TRBV4-2; D gene: .
CDR3 protein: CATSDLSAGELFF; CDR3 DNA: TGTGCCACCAGTGATTTATCTGCCGGGGAGCTGTTTTTT; J gene: TRBJ2-2; clone size: .; V gene: TRBV24-1; D gene: .
CDR3 protein: CASSHGLAGGPIASTDTQYF; CDR3 DNA: TGTGCCAGCAGCCACGGGCTAGCGGGAGGCCCGATTGCTAGCACAGATACGCAGTATTTT; J gene: TRBJ2-3; clone size: .; V gene: TRBV6-5; D gene: TRBD2
CDR3 protein: CASSMGTVYEQYF; CDR3 DNA: TGTGCCAGCAGTATGGGGACAGTATACGAGCAGTACTTC; J gene: TRBJ2-7; clone size: many; V gene: TRBV12-3/TRBV12-4; D gene: TRBD1
CDR3 protein: CASSYETTAPREQFF; CDR3 DNA: TGTGCCAGCAGTTACGAGACTACCGCACCTCGGGAGCAGTTCTTC; J gene: TRBJ2-1; clone size: few; V gene: TRBV6-5; D gene: .
CDR3 protein: CASSSPASGGDTQYF; CDR3 DNA: TGTGCCAGCAGCTCCCCGGCTAGCGGGGGAGATACGCAGTATTTT; J gene: TRBJ2-3; clone size: few; V gene: TRBV12-3/TRBV12-4; D gene: TRBD2
CDR3 protein: CASSRGLAAPGANVLTF; CDR3 DNA: TGTGCCAGCAGCCGGGGACTAGCAGCGCCGGGGGCCAACGTCCTGACTTTC; J gene: TRBJ2-6; clone size: .; V gene: TRBV13; D gene: TRBD2
CDR3 protein: CAGRDRGHEQFF; CDR3 DNA: TGTGCCGGCCGGGACAGGGGACATGAGCAGTTCTTC; J gene: TRBJ2-1; clone size: many; V gene: TRBV7-9; D gene: TRBD1
CDR3 protein: CASSYTAVSYEQYF; CDR3 DNA: TGTGCCAGCAGTTACACGGCGGTGAGCTACGAGCAGTACTTC; J gene: TRBJ2-7; clone size: .; V gene: TRBV6-2/TRBV6-3; D gene: .
CDR3 protein: CSVGGGERSYEQYF; CDR3 DNA: TGCAGCGTTGGTGGGGGCGAGAGATCCTACGAGCAGTACTTC; J gene: TRBJ2-7; clone size: many; V gene: TRBV29-1; D gene: .